This record covers a single T cell receptor beta chain. This clonotype was observed a handful of times. Its antigen is currently not known. There are no base qualities to consult, and no much larger clone falls within one base. These reads were obtained on an Illumina MiSeq. In TCRdb, the public reads were trimmed at Q25 with fastp and aligned with MiXCR, with productive beta chains retained. Entries are consolidated by CDR3 protein sequence, retaining the most common genes and DNA. The sample data list some 65,000 distinct CDR3 sequences, and approximately 22% of these were observed just once. Together, the top ten hold 2.3% of the sample. CDR1 and CDR2, looked up from the germline V gene, are KGHSH and LQKENI. Spanning cysteine to phenylalanine, the CDR3 consists of 13 amino acids. Of all the DNA, just the CDR3 is kept, 39 bases in frame from base 1. At the junction V is shortened by 4 bases and J by 5 bases, with 10 bases in between.

This entry is derived from a study of lung T cells in sarcoidosis with Löfgren's syndrome (dated by TCRdb to about 2017). As for the study more broadly: Sarcoidosis was characterized as a granulomatous disease that mainly affects the lungs and features an accumulation of CD4+ T cells in bronchoalveolar lavage fluid. The repertoire analyses concentrated on Lofgren's syndrome patients.

Overall study results and their limits: Recognition of a sarcoidosis-associated antigen was only suggested; the antigen itself remained putative and unidentified. Sharing of TRAV12-1 and TRBV2 CDR3 motifs among multiple Lofgren's syndrome patients was reported, suggesting public CD4+ TCR repertoires. Compared with control subjects, Lofgren's syndrome patients were reported to have TRAV12-1 and TRBV2 as the most expanded V gene segments. When alphabeta pairing was analyzed, TRAV12-1 tended to pair preferentially with TRBV2, and the resulting paired TCRs displayed CDR3 homology.

This chain is built from TRBV18 and TRBJ2-3, with the D gene uncertain. The source of this sequence is a human donor with sarcoidosis (Löfgren's syndrome or another form), or a control subject (not recorded which). What was sequenced was CD4+ T cells from PBMCs. Here is the DNA: TGTGCCAGCTCACTTTCTTTTGAAGATACGCAGTATTTT. Its protein product is CASSLSFEDTQYF. With the rest looked up from the reference TRBV18 and TRBJ2-3 genes rather than sequenced, the full variable domain is NAGVMQNPRHLVRRRGQEARLRCSPMKGHSHVYWYRQLPEEGLKFMVYLQKENIIDESGMPKERFSAEFPKEGPSILRIQQVVRGDSAAYFCASSLSFEDTQYFGPGTRLTVL.